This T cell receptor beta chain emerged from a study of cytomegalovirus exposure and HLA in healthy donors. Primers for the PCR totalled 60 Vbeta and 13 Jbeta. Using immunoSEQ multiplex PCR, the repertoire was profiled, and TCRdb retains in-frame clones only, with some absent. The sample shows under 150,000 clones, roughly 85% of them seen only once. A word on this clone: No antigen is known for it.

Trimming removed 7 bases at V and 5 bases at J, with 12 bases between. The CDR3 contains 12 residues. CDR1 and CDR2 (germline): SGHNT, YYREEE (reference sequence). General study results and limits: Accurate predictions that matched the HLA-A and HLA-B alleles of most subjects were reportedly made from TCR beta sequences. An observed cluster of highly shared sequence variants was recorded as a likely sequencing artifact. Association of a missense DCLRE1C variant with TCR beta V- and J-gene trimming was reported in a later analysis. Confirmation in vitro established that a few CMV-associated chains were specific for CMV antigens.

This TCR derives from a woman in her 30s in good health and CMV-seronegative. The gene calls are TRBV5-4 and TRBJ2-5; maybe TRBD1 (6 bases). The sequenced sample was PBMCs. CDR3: CASSKGEETQYF. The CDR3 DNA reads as TGTGCCAGCTCCAAGGGGGAGGAGACCCAGTACTTC. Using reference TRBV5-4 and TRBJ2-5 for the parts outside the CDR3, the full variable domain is ETGVTQSPTHLIKTRGQQVTLRCSSQSGHNTVSWYQQALGQGPQFIFQYYREEENGRGNFPPRFSGLQFPNYSSELNVNALELDDSALYLCASSKGEETQYFGPGTRLLVL.